A single sample is the source of the 18 T cell receptor beta chains below, sequenced in a study of T cells in Graves' hyperthyroidism and ophthalmopathy. TCR beta CDR3 regions were amplified from RNA. TCR CDR3 underwent first-round RT-PCR with the HTBI primer set. TCRdb analysed the multiplex PCR reads with MiXCR anew, one entry per CDR3 protein. Counted here are 300,000 to 500,000 distinct CDR3 sequences, about 15% occurring once; the ten biggest clones make up approximately 32%. The sample was blood. The source of these receptors is a woman aged 25 to 39 with Graves' hyperthyroidism.

The J gene is TRBJ2-1, the V gene TRBV7-9; the match to TRBD1 covers 8 bases. With V trimmed by 5 bases and J by 0 bases, 15 bases remained unmatched. Per the germline V gene, CDR1 is SEHNR and CDR2 is FQNEAQ (reference sequence). The CDR3 runs 19 residues. The DNA for the CDR3 is TGTGCCAGCAGCCCCCCCCTCGACAGGGGTCGGAGCTCCTACAATGAGCAGTTCTTC. Its protein is CASSPPLDRGRSSYNEQFF.

The V and J genes are TRBV6-5 and TRBJ2-2; D is possibly TRBD1 (6 bases). The CDR3 contains 15 residues. V dropped 3 bases and J dropped 2 bases, with 10 bases sitting between them. The germline CDR1 and CDR2 sequences are MNHEY and SVGAGI. CDR3 nucleotides: TGTGCCAGCAGTTATGGGGACATAAACACCGGGGAGCTGTTTTTT. It encodes CASSYGDINTGELFF.

This clonotype appeared many times. The chain links TRBV20-1 to TRBJ2-7; 11 bases map to TRBD2. The CDR3 runs to 15 residues. Germline CDR1 is DFQATT and CDR2 is SNEGSKA (reference sequence). Germline trimming cut 3 bases from V and 3 bases from J; bases unmatched to any gene: 7. The CDR3: CSASPTSGNIYEQYF. CDR3 bases: TGCAGTGCTAGCCCGACTAGCGGGAATATCTACGAGCAGTACTTC.

This clonotype occurred a few times. This chain uses TRBV27 with TRBJ1-5; D may be TRBD1 (5 bases). Trimming shortened V by 6 bases and J by 2 bases, and 14 bases separated the two germline ends. Germline CDR1 MNHEY, CDR2 SMNVEV (reference sequence). CDR3 length equals 15 residues. The CDR3 DNA reads TGTGCCAGCAGCCTTCGGGGGGTAGGCAATCAGCCCCAGCATTTT. It codes for CASSLRGVGNQPQHF.

This clonotype has a count of ten or more. The J gene is TRBJ2-7, the V gene TRBV12-3 or TRBV12-4; 7 bases align to TRBD1. The V gene end was trimmed by 1 base and the J gene end by 2 bases; junction bases not matched to a gene: 8. The CDR3 runs to 16 residues. The DNA of the CDR3 is TGTGCCAGCAGTTTAGGGGGACAGCTCGGAACCTACGAGCAGTACTTC. Its translation is CASSLGGQLGTYEQYF.

Many counts were recorded for this clonotype. V is TRBV6-6 and J is TRBJ2-7, with unresolved D. CDR3 size: 16 residues. The V and J ends lost 0 bases and 0 bases respectively, with 12 bases between them. Germline CDR1 MNHNY, CDR2 SVGAGI (reference sequence). The CDR3 loop is CASSYSKGASSYEQYF. CDR3 bases: TGTGCCAGCAGTTACTCCAAGGGCGCCAGCTCCTACGAGCAGTACTTC.

This clonotype was observed at least ten times. The chain uses TRBV3-1 and TRBJ2-3; 8 nucleotides match TRBD2. The CDR3 has 14 amino acids. V shed 1 base and J 7 bases; nucleotides not matched to a gene: 4. Germline CDR1 LGHDT, CDR2 YNNKEL (reference sequence). CDR3 nucleotides: TGTGCCAGCAGCCAAGGTCTAGCGGGTTATACGCAGTATTTT. It codes for CASSQGLAGYTQYF.

This chain uses TRBV7-2 with TRBJ2-7; D not resolved. Trimming took off 4 bases at V and 2 bases at J, with 15 bases between the two ends. Germline CDR1 is SGHTA and CDR2 is FQGNSA. The CDR3 has 15 residues. The CDR3 DNA sequence: TGTGCCAGCAGCTCGACGCCAGGTCGCGCCTACGAGCAGTACTTC. Encoded protein: CASSSTPGRAYEQYF.

This clonotype appeared many times. The chain carries TRBV30 and TRBJ2-1, with TRBD2 matching over 11 bases. Per germline, CDR1 GTSNPN and CDR2 SVGIG (reference sequence). Trimming at V came to 5 bases and at J to 5 bases, leaving 8 bases not matched to a gene. CDR3 length: 15 residues. The CDR3 region is CAWLPLAGGDNEQFF. The CDR3 DNA is TGTGCCTGGTTGCCCCTAGCGGGAGGCGACAATGAGCAGTTCTTC.

CDR3 sequence: CASSQGPPLWDGYTF. Written as DNA, the CDR3 is TGTGCCAGCAGCCAAGGACCCCCACTGTGGGACGGCTACACCTTC. The rearrangement uses TRBV14 and TRBJ1-2; TRBD1 is a possible D gene (5 bases). CDR3 length equals 15 residues. V gave up 1 base and J gave up 8 bases, with 17 bases separating them. Germline V gene sequence: CDR1 SGHDN, CDR2 FVKESK.

About this clonotype: This may be a read error: a much more frequent sequence differs by one nucleotide. This rearrangement joins TRBV27 to TRBJ2-7, with D maybe TRBD1 (5 bases). Germline V gene sequence: CDR1 MNHEY, CDR2 SMNVEV (reference sequence). V dropped 5 bases and J dropped 6 bases, with 14 bases sitting between them. The CDR3 runs to 13 residues. CDR3: CASSDPGGAEQYF. The CDR3 coding sequence is TGTGCCAGCAGTGACCCCGGTGGGGCCGAGCAGTACTTC.

The chain joins TRBV6-1 to TRBJ1-1, with no clear D. The CDR3 loop spans 14 amino acids. Trimming cost V 6 bases and J 2 bases, with 13 bases left between them. From germline, CDR1 is MNHNS and CDR2 SASEGT. The CDR3: CASRSNRVNTEAFF. In DNA, the CDR3 is TGTGCCAGCAGATCAAATCGGGTAAACACTGAAGCTTTCTTT.

The V call is TRBV6-2 or TRBV6-3, the J call TRBJ2-7; maybe TRBD1 (6 bases). The germline V and J ends were trimmed by 2 bases and 9 bases, with 14 bases remaining between them. The CDR3 loop spans 13 amino acids. Germline V gene lookup returns CDR1 MNHEY and CDR2 SVGEGT. The CDR3 spells CASSYTNREGQYF. DNA of the CDR3: TGTGCCAGCAGTTACACGAACAGGGAAGGGCAGTACTTC.

This clonotype was recorded a few times. The chain uses TRBV28 and TRBJ1-1; no firm D call. The CDR3 spans 12 residues. V lost 6 bases to trimming and J lost 0 bases, with 5 bases between them. Germline V gene lookup returns CDR1 MDHEN and CDR2 SYDVKM. The CDR3 DNA is TGTGCCAGCAGCAACATGAACACTGAAGCTTTCTTT. Amino acids: CASSNMNTEAFF.

V is TRBV7-9 and J is TRBJ2-7; 16 nucleotides agree with TRBD2. The ends lost 5 bases at V and 3 bases at J; junction bases unmatched: 7. The CDR3 covers 17 residues. The germline V gene has CDR1 SEHNR and CDR2 FQNEAQ (reference sequence). The CDR3 region is CASSPRGTSGRVYEQYF. The CDR3 DNA follows: TGTGCCAGCAGCCCTAGGGGGACTAGCGGGAGGGTCTACGAGCAGTACTTC. The full variable domain, with the rest looked up from reference TRBV7-9 and TRBJ2-7, is DTGVSQNPRHKITKRGQNVTFRCDPISEHNRLYWYRQTLGQGPEFLTYFQNEAQLEKSRLLSDRFSAERPKGSFSTLEIQRTEQGDSAMYLCASSPRGTSGRVYEQYFGPGTRLTVT.

This clonotype has a count of ten or more. The CDR3 DNA is TGCAGTGCGACCCCCCGGGGCTGGGGAGAGACCCAGTACTTC. Translated, it gives CSATPRGWGETQYF. The chain carries TRBV20-1 and TRBJ2-5, with D perhaps assigned TRBD1 or TRBD2 (5 bases each). CDR3 length: 14 amino acids. Trimming stripped 6 bases from V and 4 bases from J, with 18 bases between. CDR1 and CDR2 (germline): DFQATT, SNEGSKA (reference sequence).

This clonotype came up many times. The chain combines TRBV12-3 or TRBV12-4 with TRBJ2-3; 7 bases fit TRBD2. The length of the CDR3 is 15 residues. V lost 6 bases and J lost 3; bases outside the gene matches: 9. CDR3 residues: CASRRRLAITDTQYF. The CDR3 DNA reads TGTGCCAGCAGGAGAAGACTAGCTATAACAGATACGCAGTATTTT.

The chain's CDR3 is CASSPGQSISGANVLTF. The CDR3 bases are TGCGCCAGCAGCCCCGGACAGTCAATCTCTGGGGCCAACGTCCTGACTTTC. The chain links TRBV5-1 to TRBJ2-6; the D gene is possibly TRBD1 (6 bases). The CDR3 runs to 17 residues. Per the germline V gene, CDR1 is SGHRS and CDR2 is YFSETQ. Deletions cut 4 bases from V and 0 bases from J, with 14 bases between.